The clone carrying this TCR beta chain has a handful of counts. There are 13 residues in the CDR3. Germline CDR1 MNHNS, CDR2 SASEGT. Trimming removed 3 bases from V and 2 bases from J, with 8 bases in between. The data derive from a study of blood T cell repertoires in COVID-19. In the study overall: Samples taken during acute and convalescent COVID-19 were collected in the United States, Italy and Spain. In each case, the material was cDNA or gDNA derived from T cells, B-cell-depleted T cells, or PBMCs.

The authors' processing: It was from reference gene primer amplification that nucleated cell counts were estimated. Sequenced by immunoSEQ multiplex PCR; TCRdb stores in-frame clones only, minus some. V, J and clone size derive from that table, while D and trimming were established from the DNA sequence. Of roughly 51,000 clones in the sample, around 86% were seen once. This sequence originates from a man aged 45-60 years with active COVID-19. The V gene is TRBV6-1, the J gene TRBJ2-7; D gene ambiguous. Material: peripheral blood. CDR3 nucleotides: TGTGCCAGCAGTGACCACCGGGCCTACGAGCAGTACTTC. It yields the protein CASSDHRAYEQYF.